This T cell receptor (beta chain) was recovered during a study of monozygotic twins with inflammatory bowel disease. Every sample had its cDNA made across eight separate reactions. TCRdb re-analyzed the 5' RACE reads; it lists each CDR3 protein once, without DNA. The sample is made up of about 210,000 distinct CDR3 sequences, and the top ten hold 1.6% of it. The CDR3 extends over 13 amino acids. CDR1 is SEHNR and CDR2 is FQNEAQ in the germline V gene (reference sequence). Sequencing was carried out using blood. The chain joins TRBV7-9 to TRBJ1-2; TCRdb's D call, TRBD1, is unchecked because there is no DNA. The clonotype was recovered from a human donor with ulcerative colitis or Crohn's disease, or a healthy co-twin of an affected twin (not recorded which). CDR3 sequence: CASSLNRDHGYTF.